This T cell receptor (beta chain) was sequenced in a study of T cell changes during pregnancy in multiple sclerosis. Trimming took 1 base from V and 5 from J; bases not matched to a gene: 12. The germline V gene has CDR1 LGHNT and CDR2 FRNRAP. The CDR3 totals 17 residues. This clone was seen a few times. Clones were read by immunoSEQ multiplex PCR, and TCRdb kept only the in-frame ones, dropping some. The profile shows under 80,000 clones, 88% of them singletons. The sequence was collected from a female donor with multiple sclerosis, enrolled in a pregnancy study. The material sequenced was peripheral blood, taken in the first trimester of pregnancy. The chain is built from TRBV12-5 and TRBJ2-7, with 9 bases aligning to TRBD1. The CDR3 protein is CASGLAIGQGIDNEQYF. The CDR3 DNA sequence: TGTGCTAGTGGTTTGGCCATTGGACAGGGGATCGACAACGAGCAGTACTTC. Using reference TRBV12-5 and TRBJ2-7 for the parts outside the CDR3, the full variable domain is DARVTQTPRHKVTEMGQEVTMRCQPILGHNTVFWYRQTMMQGLELLAYFRNRAPLDDSGMPKDRFSAEMPDATLATLKIQPSEPRDSAVYFCASGLAIGQGIDNEQYFGPGTRLTVT.